The 29 T cell receptor beta chains reported below all come from one sample, sequenced in a study of sequential checkpoint blockade in melanoma. Treatment reported: randomized to nivolumab then ipilimumab (arm A) or the reverse (arm B). The table came from immunoSEQ multiplex PCR; TCRdb's copy has only in-frame clones and leaves some out. The sample holds over a thousand clones, roughly 22% seen once. This specimen was tumor tissue (inferred from file names), taken from a patient given nivolumab and ipilimumab in sequence. The receptors come from a human donor with melanoma.

This clone is deemed medium-sized. The rearrangement uses TRBV28 and TRBJ2-1; 7 nucleotides align to TRBD2. The CDR3 runs 13 residues. CDR1 and CDR2 (germline): MDHEN, SYDVKM. The V gene end was trimmed by 3 bases and the J gene end by 12 bases; junction bases not matched to a gene: 8. CDR3 in DNA: TGTGCCAGCAGTTTGGTTGGTTCGGGGGGGCAGTTCTTC. Translated, it gives CASSLVGSGGQFF.

By share, this clone ranks as medium-sized (0.01 to 0.1%). The genes are TRBV11-3 and TRBJ2-2; 9 nucleotides line up with TRBD2. With 1 base clipped from V and 6 bases from J, the junction kept 3 bases outside the gene matches. The germline CDR1 and CDR2 sequences are SGHNT and YENEEA. This CDR3 is 15 amino acids long. CDR3 amino acids: CASSLVSGRSGELFF. CDR3 coding DNA: TGTGCCAGCAGCTTAGTTAGCGGGAGATCCGGGGAGCTGTTTTTT.

This clone has a handful of counts. The V call is TRBV9, the J call TRBJ2-1, with 7 bases lining up with TRBD1. V shed 4 bases and J 8 bases; nucleotides not matched to a gene: 15. Germline V lookup: CDR1 SGDLS, CDR2 YYNGEE. The CDR3 is 16 residues long. The CDR3 DNA sequence: TGTGCCAGCAGCTCCCCCAGGGGGTCTGAAGGATATGAGCAGTTCTTC. Protein product: CASSSPRGSEGYEQFF.

This chain connects TRBV6-1 to TRBJ1-4; 10 bases match TRBD1. The V and J ends lost 1 base and 7 bases, in that order; junction bases with no gene match: 3. Germline assignment: CDR1 MNHNS and CDR2 SASEGT. This CDR3 is 15 amino acids long. The DNA of the CDR3 is TGTGCCAGCAGTGAAGGAGGGACAGGGGTTGAAAAACTGTTTTTT. It codes for CASSEGGTGVEKLFF.

The CDR3 here is CASSMGPAGGRPDTQYF. CDR3 in DNA: TGTGCCAGTAGTATGGGCCCGGCGGGGGGTCGACCAGATACGCAGTATTTT. The rearrangement links TRBV19 to TRBJ2-3, with TRBD2 matching 8 bases. CDR1 and CDR2 (germline): LNHDA, SQIVND (reference sequence). The CDR3 has 17 amino acids. Trimming took 3 bases from V and 4 from J; bases not matched to a gene: 12.

This clone was detected only a few times. V usage is TRBV28 and J usage is TRBJ1-1; maybe TRBD1 (5 bases). CDR3 length: 14 residues. Germline V gives CDR1 MDHEN, CDR2 SYDVKM. V was pared by 2 bases and J by 1 base, with 8 bases between. CDR3 amino acids: CASSLAGGNTEAFF. For the CDR3, the DNA is TGTGCCAGCAGTTTAGCCGGGGGGAACACTGAAGCTTTCTTT.

This chain connects TRBV5-1 to TRBJ2-6; TRBD2 might be the D (5 bases). Trimming took off 7 bases at V and 5 bases at J, with 22 bases between the two ends. This CDR3 contains 17 residues. CDR1 is SGHRS and CDR2 is YFSETQ in the germline V gene. The CDR3 spells CASFGGGSQSRANVLTF. CDR3 in DNA: TGCGCCAGCTTTGGAGGCGGTTCACAAAGTCGGGCCAACGTCCTGACTTTC.

This clone ranks as large. This sequence joins TRBV19 and TRBJ1-5; 8 nucleotides align to TRBD1. The CDR3 runs to 15 residues. Trimming removed 3 bases from V and 5 bases from J; junction bases left unmatched: 6. Germline V gene sequence: CDR1 LNHDA, CDR2 SQIVND (reference sequence). This CDR3 is CASSISAGGYQPQHF. CDR3 in DNA: TGTGCCAGTAGTATCTCGGCAGGGGGCTATCAGCCCCAGCATTTT.

The chain recombines TRBV6-8 with TRBJ2-5, with 9 bases that match TRBD2. In germline, CDR1 is MNHGY, CDR2 SAAAGT. The junction had 7 bases not matched to a gene; V was cut back by 8 bases and J by 6 bases. The CDR3 extends over 13 amino acids. This chain's CDR3 is CASGAGGSKTQYF. The CDR3 DNA sequence: TGTGCCAGCGGCGCGGGGGGGTCGAAGACCCAGTACTTC.

The chain uses TRBV11-3 and TRBJ2-6; possible D gene TRBD2, 6 bases. The CDR3 runs to 15 residues. The germline V gene has CDR1 SGHNT and CDR2 YENEEA. V dropped 5 bases and J dropped 2 bases, with 10 bases sitting between them. The CDR3 region has the DNA TGTGCCAGCAGCCCCTGGGAGGCTGGGGCCAACGTCCTGACTTTC. It translates to CASSPWEAGANVLTF.

This clone is classed as medium-sized (0.01 to 0.1%). This rearrangement joins TRBV11-3 to TRBJ1-1, with D maybe TRBD1 (6 bases). Trimming cost V 3 bases and J 0 bases, with 11 bases left between them. Per the germline V gene, CDR1 is SGHNT and CDR2 is YENEEA. The CDR3 is 15 residues long. The CDR3 is CASSLGGGMNTEAFF. The CDR3 DNA reads as TGTGCCAGCAGCTTGGGTGGGGGCATGAACACTGAAGCTTTCTTT.

By its share, this clone is medium-sized. The DNA for the CDR3 is TGTGCCAGCAGCACACAGACAGGACTTCGCACAGATACGCAGTATTTT. This sequence encodes CASSTQTGLRTDTQYF. This chain links TRBV9 with TRBJ2-3, with TRBD1 as a possible D gene (6 bases). Trimming left V 4 bases short and J 1 base short, with 16 bases between. The germline CDR1 and CDR2 sequences are SGDLS and YYNGEE. The CDR3 length is 16 residues.

The chain joins TRBV14 to TRBJ2-1, with TRBD2 matching 10 bases. Germline V CDR1 and CDR2: SGHDN, FVKESK. The CDR3 totals 15 residues. V dropped 0 bases and J dropped 8; count of bases not matched to a gene: 4. The CDR3 is CASSQDRSGRDEQFF. DNA of the CDR3: TGTGCCAGCAGCCAAGATAGAAGCGGGAGGGATGAGCAGTTCTTC.

The chain has TRBV18 and TRBJ1-2; 7 bases match TRBD1. V lost 2 bases to trimming and J lost 5 bases; unmatched junction nucleotides: 2. The CDR3 runs 13 residues. The V gene's germline CDR1 is KGHSH and CDR2 LQKENI. This chain's CDR3 is CASSPKGAYGYTF. The CDR3 nucleotides read TGTGCCAGCTCACCAAAGGGGGCGTATGGCTACACCTTC.

This clone ranks as medium-sized. The V call is TRBV7-1, the J call TRBJ2-7; D gene ambiguous. TRBV7-1 is reported as an ORF; its role is uncertain. V was trimmed by 4 bases and J by 5 bases, leaving 12 bases between them. The CDR3 is 13 amino acids. CDR3 in amino acids: CASSFGPVNEQYF. CDR3 nucleotide sequence: TGTGCCAGCAGCTTTGGGCCGGTGAACGAGCAGTACTTC.

The chain is built from TRBV6-8 and TRBJ1-2; possibly TRBD1 for D (5 bases). Germline CDR1 is MNHGY and CDR2 is SAAAGT. Between the trimmed V and J ends, which lost 10 bases and 4 bases, there was a span of 13 bases. This CDR3 is 12 amino acids long. CDR3 nucleotide sequence: TGTGCCATCACGGGGGATACCTATGGCTACACCTTC. It codes for CAITGDTYGYTF.

This clone is labeled large. This rearrangement joins TRBV28 to TRBJ2-1; the D gene is possibly TRBD1 (6 bases). Germline lookup yields CDR1 MDHEN and CDR2 SYDVKM. The CDR3 runs to 14 residues. V gave up 9 bases and J gave up 2 bases, with 14 bases separating them. CDR3 sequence: CASSTGQTYNEQFF. The CDR3 DNA is TGTGCCAGTAGCACTGGACAGACCTACAATGAGCAGTTCTTC.

This sequence joins TRBV18 and TRBJ2-7, with 9 bases lining up with TRBD2. With 8 bases clipped from V and 3 bases from J, the junction kept 8 bases outside the gene matches. The CDR3 sequence is 14 residues long. Germline CDR1 is KGHSH and CDR2 is LQKENI. DNA of the CDR3: TGTGCCAGCCTGCCAAGCGGGGGGAGCTACGAGCAGTACTTC. Amino acid sequence: CASLPSGGSYEQYF. Together with reference TRBV18 and TRBJ2-7, the CDR3 gives the full variable domain: NAGVMQNPRHLVRRRGQEARLRCSPMKGHSHVYWYRQLPEEGLKFMVYLQKENIIDESGMPKERFSAEFPKEGPSILRIQQVVRGDSAAYFCASLPSGGSYEQYFGPGTRLTVT.

This CDR3 is CAWSVQFLPRGQYF. The CDR3 region has the DNA TGTGCCTGGAGTGTACAGTTCCTTCCCAGGGGGCAGTACTTC. The chain links TRBV30 to TRBJ2-7; D is perhaps TRBD1 (6 bases). This CDR3 has 14 residues. Germline loops: CDR1 GTSNPN, CDR2 SVGIG (reference sequence). V gave up 0 bases and J gave up 9 bases, with 18 bases separating them.

This clone rates as medium-sized. The J gene is TRBJ2-3, the V gene TRBV11-3, with 11 bases identical to TRBD2. V trimming: 3 bases; J trimming: 2 bases; junction bases outside the gene matches: 10. The CDR3 runs to 18 residues. Germline CDR1 reads SGHNT; CDR2 reads YENEEA. As DNA, the CDR3 is TGTGCCAGCAGCTTGGTTGGGGGGACTAGCGGAGACACAGATACGCAGTATTTT. It specifies CASSLVGGTSGDTDTQYF.

The J gene is TRBJ2-3, the V gene TRBV6-8; 9 positions agree with TRBD1. V trimming: 5 bases; J trimming: 3 bases; junction bases outside the gene matches: 6. From germline, CDR1 is MNHGY and CDR2 SAAAGT. The CDR3 sequence is 15 residues long. The CDR3 sequence is CASSRTGEKTDTQYF. CDR3 nucleotide sequence: TGTGCCAGCAGTCGGACAGGGGAGAAGACAGATACGCAGTATTTT.

The gene calls are TRBV6-8 and TRBJ2-7, with a tentative D call TRBD2 (5 bases). Germline V gene sequence: CDR1 MNHGY, CDR2 SAAAGT. The CDR3 runs to 16 residues. V was pared by 0 bases and J by 3 bases, with 15 bases between. This CDR3 is CASSYSRVMGVYEQYF. The CDR3, as DNA: TGTGCCAGCAGTTACTCGCGGGTCATGGGCGTCTACGAGCAGTACTTC.

The chain couples TRBV19 to TRBJ2-7, with D maybe TRBD1 (5 bases). The ends were cut back, 1 base at V and 3 bases at J, with 7 bases in the middle. The CDR3 length is 13 residues. Looked up from germline, CDR1 is LNHDA and CDR2 is SQIVND (reference sequence). The CDR3 loop is CASSIGQGYEQYF. CDR3 DNA sequence: TGTGCCAGTAGTATAGGGCAGGGCTACGAGCAGTACTTC.

This clone has only a few counts. The chain carries TRBV6-8 and TRBJ2-1; 15 nucleotides align to TRBD2. Germline CDR1 is MNHGY and CDR2 is SAAAGT. J lost 7 bases, V lost 7 bases, and 8 bases had no gene match. This CDR3 region has 16 residues. Here the CDR3 reads CASTGLAGGYGNEQFF. The CDR3 DNA is TGTGCCAGCACCGGACTAGCGGGAGGGTATGGGAATGAGCAGTTCTTC.

The sample holds a few counts of this clone. V and J are TRBV28 and TRBJ2-7, with a possible D match to TRBD1 (5 bases). With 3 bases removed from V and 3 bases from J, the gap between germline ends came to 6 bases. Germline V CDR1 and CDR2: MDHEN, SYDVKM. The CDR3 totals 12 residues. The CDR3 loop reads CASSFRDYEQYF. CDR3 nucleotides: TGTGCCAGCAGTTTCAGGGACTACGAGCAGTACTTC.

This clone is labeled as hyperexpanded. This chain joins TRBV9 and TRBJ2-2; D gene ambiguous. The V end was cut by 7 bases, the J end by 6 bases, with 10 bases between. CDR1 and CDR2 from the germline V gene are SGDLS and YYNGEE. The CDR3 consists of 12 residues. This chain's CDR3 is CASGSRAGELFF. The DNA for the CDR3 is TGTGCCAGCGGGTCTAGGGCCGGGGAGCTGTTTTTT.

This clone was seen a few times. The gene calls are TRBV7-1 and TRBJ2-7; D possibly corresponds to TRBD1 (6 bases). TRBV7-1 is placed among ORFs of uncertain function. The length of the CDR3 is 13 residues. Trimming removed 5 bases from V and 7 bases from J, with 15 bases in between. Written as DNA, the CDR3 is TGTGCCAGCAGCCGGGACACCTCGAATGAGCAGTACTTC. Its translation is CASSRDTSNEQYF.

The V and J genes are TRBV30 and TRBJ1-1; D is ambiguous. The V and J ends lost 3 bases and 7 bases respectively, with 9 bases between them. Germline lookup yields CDR1 GTSNPN and CDR2 SVGIG (reference sequence). This CDR3 region has 11 residues. CDR3 nucleotide sequence: TGTGCCTGGAGCGGGGAGAATGAAGCTTTCTTT. This gives the protein CAWSGENEAFF.

This clone has just a few counts. V is TRBV4-1 and J is TRBJ1-3; 9 bases map to TRBD1. CDR1 MGHRA and CDR2 YSYEKL come from the germline V gene. V lost 0 bases to trimming and J lost 4 bases; unmatched junction nucleotides: 4. The CDR3 covers 16 residues. Here the CDR3 reads CASSQDYGTGGNTIYF. The CDR3 DNA follows: TGCGCCAGCAGCCAAGATTACGGGACAGGGGGAAACACCATATATTTT.